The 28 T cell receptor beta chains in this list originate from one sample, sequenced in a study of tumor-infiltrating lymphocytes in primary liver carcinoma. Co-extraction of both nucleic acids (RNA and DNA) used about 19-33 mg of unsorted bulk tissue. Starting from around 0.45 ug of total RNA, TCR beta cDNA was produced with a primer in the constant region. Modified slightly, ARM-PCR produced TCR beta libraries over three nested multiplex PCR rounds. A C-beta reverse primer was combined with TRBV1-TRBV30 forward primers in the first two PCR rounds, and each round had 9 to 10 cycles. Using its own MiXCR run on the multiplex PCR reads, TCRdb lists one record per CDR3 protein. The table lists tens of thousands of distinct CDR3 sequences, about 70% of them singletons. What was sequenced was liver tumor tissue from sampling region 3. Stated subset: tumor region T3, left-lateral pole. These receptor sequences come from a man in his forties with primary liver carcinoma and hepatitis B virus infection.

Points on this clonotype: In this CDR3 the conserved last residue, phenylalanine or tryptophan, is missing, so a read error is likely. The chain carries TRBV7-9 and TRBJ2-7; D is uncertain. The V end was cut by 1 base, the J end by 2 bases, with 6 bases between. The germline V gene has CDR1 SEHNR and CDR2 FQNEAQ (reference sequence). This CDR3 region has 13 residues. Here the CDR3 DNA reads TGTGCCAGCAGCTTAGTTAGTACCTACGAGCAGTACCTC. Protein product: CASSLVSTYEQYL.

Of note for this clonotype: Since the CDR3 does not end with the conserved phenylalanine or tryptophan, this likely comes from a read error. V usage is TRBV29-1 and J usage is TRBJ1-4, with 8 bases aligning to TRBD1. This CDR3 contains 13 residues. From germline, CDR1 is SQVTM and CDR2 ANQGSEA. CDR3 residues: CRAGQGTNEKLFC. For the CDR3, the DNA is TGCAGGGCCGGACAGGGTACTAATGAAAAACTGTTTTGT.

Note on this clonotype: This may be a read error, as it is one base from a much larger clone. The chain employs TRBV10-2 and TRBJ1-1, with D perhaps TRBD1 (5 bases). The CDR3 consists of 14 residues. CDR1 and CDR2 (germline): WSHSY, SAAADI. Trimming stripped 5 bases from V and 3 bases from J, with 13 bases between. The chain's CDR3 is CASSSGWGDTEAFF. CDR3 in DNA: TGCGCCAGCAGTTCTGGTTGGGGGGACACTGAAGCTTTCTTT.

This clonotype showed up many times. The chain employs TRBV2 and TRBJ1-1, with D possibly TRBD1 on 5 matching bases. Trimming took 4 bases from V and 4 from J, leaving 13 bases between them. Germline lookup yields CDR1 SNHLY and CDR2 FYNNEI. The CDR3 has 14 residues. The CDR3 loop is CASSVVGGTTEAFF. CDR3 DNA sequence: TGTGCCAGCAGTGTTGTGGGAGGGACCACTGAAGCTTTCTTT.

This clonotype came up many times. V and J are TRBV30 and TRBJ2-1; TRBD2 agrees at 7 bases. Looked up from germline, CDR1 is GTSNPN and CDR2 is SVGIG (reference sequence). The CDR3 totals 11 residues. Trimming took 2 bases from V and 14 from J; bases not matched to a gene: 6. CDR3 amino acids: CAWSREGAEFF. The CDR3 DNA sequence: TGTGCCTGGAGTAGGGAGGGAGCGGAGTTCTTC.

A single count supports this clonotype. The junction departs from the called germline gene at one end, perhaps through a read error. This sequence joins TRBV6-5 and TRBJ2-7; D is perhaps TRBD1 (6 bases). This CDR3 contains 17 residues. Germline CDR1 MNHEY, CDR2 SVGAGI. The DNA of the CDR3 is TGTGCCGGCAGTTGCCGGGACATCGGTAGGCCAGGGAACGAGCAGTACTTC. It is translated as CAGSCRDIGRPGNEQYF.

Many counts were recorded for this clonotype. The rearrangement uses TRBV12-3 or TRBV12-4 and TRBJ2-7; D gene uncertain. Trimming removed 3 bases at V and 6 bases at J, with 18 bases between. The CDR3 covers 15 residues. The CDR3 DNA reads TGTGCCAGCAGTTTCCTCATACACCCCGTATCCGAGCAGTACTTC. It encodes CASSFLIHPVSEQYF.

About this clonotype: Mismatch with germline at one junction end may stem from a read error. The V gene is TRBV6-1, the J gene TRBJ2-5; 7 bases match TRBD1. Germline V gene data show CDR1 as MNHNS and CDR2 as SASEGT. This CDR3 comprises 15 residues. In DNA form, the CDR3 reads TGTGCCAGCAGTGAAGTAAAGACAGGGAGAGAGAGCCAGTACTTT. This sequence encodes CASSEVKTGRESQYF.

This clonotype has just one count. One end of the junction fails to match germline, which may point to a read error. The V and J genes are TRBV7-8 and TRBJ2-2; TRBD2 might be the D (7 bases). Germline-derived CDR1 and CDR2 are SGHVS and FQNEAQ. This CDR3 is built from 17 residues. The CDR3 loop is CAGSSLARGGRGGELFF. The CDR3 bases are TGTGCCGGCAGCTCCCTTGCCAGGGGAGGGAGGGGCGGGGAGCTGTTTTTT.

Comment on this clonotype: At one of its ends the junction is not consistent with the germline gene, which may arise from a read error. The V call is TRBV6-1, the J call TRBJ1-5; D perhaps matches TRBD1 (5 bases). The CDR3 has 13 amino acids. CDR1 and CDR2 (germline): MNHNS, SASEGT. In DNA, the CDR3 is TGTGCCAGCTGCGATACAGGTGATGTCCCCCGGTATTTT. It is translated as CASCDTGDVPRYF.

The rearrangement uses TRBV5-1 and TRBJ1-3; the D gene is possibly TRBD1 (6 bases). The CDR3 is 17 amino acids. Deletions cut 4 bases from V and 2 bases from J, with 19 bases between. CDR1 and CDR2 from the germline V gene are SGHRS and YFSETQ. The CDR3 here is CASSLSWGSGAGNTIYF. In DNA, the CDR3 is TGCGCCAGCAGCCTCTCATGGGGATCAGGGGCTGGAAACACCATATATTTT.

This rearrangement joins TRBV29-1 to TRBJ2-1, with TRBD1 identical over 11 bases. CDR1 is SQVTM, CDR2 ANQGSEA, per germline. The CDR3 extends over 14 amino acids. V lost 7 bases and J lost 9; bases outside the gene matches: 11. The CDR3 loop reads CSGLSGQGEGEQFF. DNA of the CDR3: TGCAGCGGATTGTCGGGACAGGGGGAGGGTGAGCAGTTCTTC.

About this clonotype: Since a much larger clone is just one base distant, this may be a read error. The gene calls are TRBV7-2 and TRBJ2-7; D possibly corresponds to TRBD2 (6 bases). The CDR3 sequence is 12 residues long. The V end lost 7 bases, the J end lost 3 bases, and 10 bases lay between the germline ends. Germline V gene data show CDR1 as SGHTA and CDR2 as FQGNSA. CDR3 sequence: CASNYGGYEQYF. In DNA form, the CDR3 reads TGTGCCAGCAACTACGGGGGCTACGAGCAGTACTTC.

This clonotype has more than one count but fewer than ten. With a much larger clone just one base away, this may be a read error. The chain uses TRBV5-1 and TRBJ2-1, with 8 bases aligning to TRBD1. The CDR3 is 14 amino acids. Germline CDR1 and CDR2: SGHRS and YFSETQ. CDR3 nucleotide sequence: TGCGCCAGGAGCTTAGGACAGGGAGCCGATGAGCAGTTCTTC. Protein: CARSLGQGADEQFF.

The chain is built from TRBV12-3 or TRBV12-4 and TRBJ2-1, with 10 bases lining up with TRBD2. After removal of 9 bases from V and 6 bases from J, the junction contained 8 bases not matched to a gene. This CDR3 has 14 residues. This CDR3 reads CASRGLADPNEQFF. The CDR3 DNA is TGTGCCAGTCGCGGACTAGCGGATCCCAATGAGCAGTTCTTC.

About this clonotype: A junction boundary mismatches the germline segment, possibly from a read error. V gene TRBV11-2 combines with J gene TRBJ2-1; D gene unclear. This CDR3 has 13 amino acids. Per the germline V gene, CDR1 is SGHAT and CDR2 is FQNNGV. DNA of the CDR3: TGTGCCATCAGCTTAAATGGTACCTATGAGCAGTTCTTC. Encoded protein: CAISLNGTYEQFF.

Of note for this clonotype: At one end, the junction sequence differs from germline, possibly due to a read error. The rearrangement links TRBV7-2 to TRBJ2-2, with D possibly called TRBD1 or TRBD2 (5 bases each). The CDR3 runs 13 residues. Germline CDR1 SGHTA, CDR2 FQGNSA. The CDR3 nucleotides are TGTGCCAGCAGCTCCAGGGAAACCGGGAAGCTGTTTTTT. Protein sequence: CASSSRETGKLFF.

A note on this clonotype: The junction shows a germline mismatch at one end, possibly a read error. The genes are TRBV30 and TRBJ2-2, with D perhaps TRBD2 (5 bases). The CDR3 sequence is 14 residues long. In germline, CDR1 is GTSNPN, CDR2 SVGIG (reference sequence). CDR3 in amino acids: CACLEHSSAGELFF. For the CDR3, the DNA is TGTGCCTGTCTGGAACACAGCAGCGCCGGGGAGTTGTTTTTT. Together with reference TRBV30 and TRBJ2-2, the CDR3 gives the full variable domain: SQTIHQWPATLVQPVGSPLSLECTVEGTSNPNLYWYRQAAGRGLQLLFYSVGIGQISSEVPQNLSASRPQDRQFILSSKKLLLSDSGFYLCACLEHSSAGELFFGEGSRLTVL.

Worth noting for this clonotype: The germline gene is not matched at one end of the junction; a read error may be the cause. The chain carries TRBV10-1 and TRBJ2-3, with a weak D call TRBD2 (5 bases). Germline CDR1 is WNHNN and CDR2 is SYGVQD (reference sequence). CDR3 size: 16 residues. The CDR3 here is CASCDLRESLTDTQYF. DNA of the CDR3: TGCGCCAGCTGTGACTTGAGGGAATCCCTGACAGATACGCAGTATTTT.

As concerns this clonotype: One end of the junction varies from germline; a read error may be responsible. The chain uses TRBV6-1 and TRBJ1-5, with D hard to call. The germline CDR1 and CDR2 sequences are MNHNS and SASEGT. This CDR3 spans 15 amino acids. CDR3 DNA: TGTACCAGCAGTGAATGGGGTCTTGGCAATCAGCACCAGCATTTT. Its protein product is CTSSEWGLGNQHQHF.

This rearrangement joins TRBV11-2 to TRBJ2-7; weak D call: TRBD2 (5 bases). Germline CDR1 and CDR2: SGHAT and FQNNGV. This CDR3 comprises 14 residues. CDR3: CGTPLEAAHYEQYF. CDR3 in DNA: TGTGGCACCCCCTTGGAAGCGGCCCACTACGAGCAGTACTTC. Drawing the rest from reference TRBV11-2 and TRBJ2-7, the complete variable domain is EAGVAQSPRYKIIEKRQSVAFWCNPISGHATLYWYQQILGQGPKLLIQFQNNGVVDDSQLPKDRFSAERLKGVDSTLKIQPAKLEDSAVYLCGTPLEAAHYEQYFGPGTRLTVT.

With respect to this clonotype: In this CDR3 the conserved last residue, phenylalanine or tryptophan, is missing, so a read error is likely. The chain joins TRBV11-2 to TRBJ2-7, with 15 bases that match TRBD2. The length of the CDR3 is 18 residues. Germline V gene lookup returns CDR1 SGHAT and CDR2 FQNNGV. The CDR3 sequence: CASNLPVGLAGGGYEQYS. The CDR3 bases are TGTGCCAGCAACTTACCCGTTGGACTAGCGGGAGGGGGGTACGAGCAGTACTCC.

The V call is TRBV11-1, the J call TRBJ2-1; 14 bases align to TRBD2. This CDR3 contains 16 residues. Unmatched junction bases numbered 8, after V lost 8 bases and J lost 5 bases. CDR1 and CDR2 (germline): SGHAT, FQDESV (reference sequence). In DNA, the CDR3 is TGTGCCAGCCTGGGACTAGCGGGAGAAGTTGACAATGAGCAGTTCTTC. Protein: CASLGLAGEVDNEQFF.

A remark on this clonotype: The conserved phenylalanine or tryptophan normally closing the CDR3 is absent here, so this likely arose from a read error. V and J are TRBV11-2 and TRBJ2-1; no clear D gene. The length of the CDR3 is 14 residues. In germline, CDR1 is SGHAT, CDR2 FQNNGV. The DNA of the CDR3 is TGTGCCAACAGCTCCGCTGCAGGCGGTCATGAGCAGTTCTTA. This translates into CANSSAAGGHEQFL.

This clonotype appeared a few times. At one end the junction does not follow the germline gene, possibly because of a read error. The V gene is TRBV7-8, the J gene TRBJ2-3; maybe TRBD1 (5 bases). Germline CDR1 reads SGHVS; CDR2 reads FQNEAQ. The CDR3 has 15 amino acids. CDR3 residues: CAISPTALSTDTQYF. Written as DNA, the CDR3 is TGTGCCATCAGCCCGACAGCCCTAAGCACTGATACGCAGTATTTT.

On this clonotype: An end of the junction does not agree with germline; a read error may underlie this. Here the CDR3 DNA reads TGCGTCAGCAGCCAAGAAGACAGGGCTGGAAGCACCATATATTTT. Protein product: CVSSQEDRAGSTIYF. V gene TRBV4-1 combines with J gene TRBJ1-3, with TRBD1 identical over 7 bases. CDR1 and CDR2 from the germline V gene are MGHRA and YSYEKL. The CDR3 is made up of 15 amino acids.

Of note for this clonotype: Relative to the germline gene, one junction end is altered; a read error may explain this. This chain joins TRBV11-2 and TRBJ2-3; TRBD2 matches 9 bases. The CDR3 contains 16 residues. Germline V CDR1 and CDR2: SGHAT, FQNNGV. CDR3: CTSSHPTSGNTDTQYF. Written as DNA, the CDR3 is TGTACCAGCAGCCACCCGACTAGCGGCAACACAGATACGCAGTATTTT.

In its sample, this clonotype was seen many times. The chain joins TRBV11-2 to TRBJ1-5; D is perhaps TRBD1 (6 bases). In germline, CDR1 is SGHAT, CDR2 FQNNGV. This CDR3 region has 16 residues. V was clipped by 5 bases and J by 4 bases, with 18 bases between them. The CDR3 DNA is TGTGCCAGCAGCCTAAAAGGGGGACTGACGAATCAGCCCCAGCATTTT. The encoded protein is CASSLKGGLTNQPQHF.